This T cell receptor (beta chain) was recovered during a study of cytomegalovirus exposure and HLA in healthy donors. Across the whole study: Unique TCR beta sequences numbering some 110 million came from some 200 million T cells in an earlier analysis.

The CDR3 is 14 amino acids. CDR1 and CDR2 from the germline V gene are SQVTM and ANQGSEA. V trimming: 5 bases; J trimming: 1 base; junction bases outside the gene matches: 6. The PCR ran on 60 Vbeta and 13 Jbeta primers. Produced via immunoSEQ multiplex PCR; TCRdb's table is partial and in-frame only. Of around 150,000 clones listed, around three quarters are singletons. This clone was observed a few times. J is TRBJ1-1 and V is TRBV29-1, with TRBD1 matching over 8 bases. The source is a middle-aged man in good health and CMV-seronegative. Sequenced material: PBMCs. The CDR3 DNA is TGCAGCGTTCTTAGGACAGGGAGGAACACTGAAGCTTTCTTT. Protein product: CSVLRTGRNTEAFF.